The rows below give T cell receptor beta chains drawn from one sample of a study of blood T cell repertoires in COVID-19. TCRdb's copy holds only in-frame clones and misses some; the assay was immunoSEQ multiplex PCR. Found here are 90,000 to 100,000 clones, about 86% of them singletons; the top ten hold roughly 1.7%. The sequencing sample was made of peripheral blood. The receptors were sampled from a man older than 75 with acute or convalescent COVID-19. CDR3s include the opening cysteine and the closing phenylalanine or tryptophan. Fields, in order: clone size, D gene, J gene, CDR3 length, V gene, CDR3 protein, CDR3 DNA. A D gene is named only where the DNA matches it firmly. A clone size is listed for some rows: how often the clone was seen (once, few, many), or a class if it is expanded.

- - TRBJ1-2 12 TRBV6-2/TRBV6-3 CASSWAAGGYTF TGTGCCAGCAGTTGGGCAGCTGGTGGCTACACCTTC
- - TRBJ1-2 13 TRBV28 CASRSGPEGGYTF TGTGCCAGCAGGTCCGGGCCGGAGGGTGGCTACACCTTC
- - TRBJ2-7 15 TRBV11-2 CASSPTTVRWGEQYF TGTGCCAGCAGCCCAACGACAGTTCGTTGGGGCGAGCAGTACTTC
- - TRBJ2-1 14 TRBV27 CASSPREFINEQFF TGTGCCAGCAGTCCTCGCGAATTCATCAATGAGCAGTTCTTC
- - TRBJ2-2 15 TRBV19 CASSIPRRGTGELFF TGTGCCAGTAGTATACCTCGAAGGGGCACCGGGGAGCTGTTTTTT
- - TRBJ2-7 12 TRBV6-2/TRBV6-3 CASSSTRYEQYF TGTGCCAGCAGTTCTACTAGGTACGAGCAGTACTTC
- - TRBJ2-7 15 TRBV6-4 CASSEYYGTTYEQYF TGTGCCAGCAGTGAATACTACGGGACAACCTACGAGCAGTACTTC
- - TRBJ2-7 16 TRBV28 CATLGPQGQAGHEQYF TGTGCCACCTTAGGTCCCCAAGGACAAGCCGGGCACGAGCAGTACTTC
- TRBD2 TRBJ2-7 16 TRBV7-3 CASSLAGGTPGYEQYF TGTGCCAGCAGCTTAGCCGGGGGGACTCCCGGCTACGAGCAGTACTTC
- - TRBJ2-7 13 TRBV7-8 CASSPVRLYEQYF TGTGCCAGCAGCCCTGTCCGACTCTACGAGCAGTACTTC
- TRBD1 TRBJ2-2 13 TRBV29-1 CSARTGWVGELFF TGCAGCGCCCGGACAGGGTGGGTGGGGGAGCTGTTTTTT
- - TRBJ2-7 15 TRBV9 CASSLRVGQGSEQYF TGTGCCAGCAGCCTCCGGGTTGGTCAAGGATCCGAGCAGTACTTC
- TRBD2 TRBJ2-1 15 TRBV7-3 CASSKTSGRYNEQFF TGTGCCAGCAGCAAAACTAGCGGGAGGTACAATGAGCAGTTCTTC
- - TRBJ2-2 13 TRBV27 CASTGTHTGELFF TGTGCCAGCACCGGGACACACACCGGGGAGCTGTTTTTT
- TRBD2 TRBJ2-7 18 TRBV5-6 CASSLVGLAGFQTYEQYF TGTGCCAGCAGCTTGGTGGGACTAGCGGGATTCCAGACCTACGAGCAGTACTTC
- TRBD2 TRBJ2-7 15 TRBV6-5 CASSYPGLAGGEQYF TGTGCCAGCAGTTATCCGGGACTAGCCGGGGGCGAGCAGTACTTC
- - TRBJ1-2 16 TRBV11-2 CASSPVSAGANYGYTF TGTGCCAGCAGCCCTGTTTCAGCGGGAGCTAACTATGGCTACACCTTC
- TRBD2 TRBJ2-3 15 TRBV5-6 CASSPGTSVTDTQYF TGTGCCAGCAGCCCTGGGACTAGCGTCACAGATACGCAGTATTTT
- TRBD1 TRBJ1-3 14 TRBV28 CASSSTGGGNTIYF TGTGCCAGCAGTTCGACAGGGGGTGGAAACACCATATATTTT
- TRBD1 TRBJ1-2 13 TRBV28 CASRKQGPYGYTF TGTGCCAGCAGGAAACAGGGGCCCTATGGCTACACCTTC
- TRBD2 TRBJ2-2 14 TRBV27 CASSSGSNTGELFF TGTGCCAGCTCTAGCGGCTCGAACACCGGGGAGCTGTTTTTT
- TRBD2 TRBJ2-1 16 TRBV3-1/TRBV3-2 CASSQTSGRAYNEQFF TGTGCCAGCAGCCAGACTAGCGGGAGAGCCTACAATGAGCAGTTCTTC
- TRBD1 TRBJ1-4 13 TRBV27 CASSEGGWEKLFF TGTGCCAGCAGTGAAGGGGGCTGGGAAAAACTGTTTTTT
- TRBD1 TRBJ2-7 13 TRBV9 CASSVGTGTEQYF TGTGCCAGCAGCGTAGGGACAGGGACCGAGCAGTACTTC
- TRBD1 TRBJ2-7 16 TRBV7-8 CASSLAARTGNYEQYF TGTGCCAGCAGCTTAGCGGCCAGGACAGGAAACTACGAGCAGTACTTC
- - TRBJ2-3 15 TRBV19 CASRPRGRETDTQYF TGTGCCAGTAGGCCGCGGGGGCGGGAGACAGATACGCAGTATTTT
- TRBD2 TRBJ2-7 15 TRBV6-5 CASSPTSGSSYEQYF TGTGCCAGCAGCCCCACTAGCGGGAGCTCCTACGAGCAGTACTTC
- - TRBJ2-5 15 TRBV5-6 CASSFRRVYQETQYF TGTGCCAGCAGCTTCCGCAGGGTGTACCAAGAGACCCAGTACTTC
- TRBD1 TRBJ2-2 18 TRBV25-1 CASKHRDRGLTNTGELFF TGTGCCAGCAAGCACCGGGACAGGGGCCTTACGAACACCGGGGAGCTGTTTTTT
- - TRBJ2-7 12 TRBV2 CASRLDSYEQYF TGTGCCAGCAGACTGGACAGCTACGAGCAGTACTTC
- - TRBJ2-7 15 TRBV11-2 CASSLSGTATDEQYF TGTGCCAGCAGCTTGTCCGGGACTGCCACGGACGAGCAGTACTTC
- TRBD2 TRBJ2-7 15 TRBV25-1 CASSSGGADGYEQYF TGTGCCAGCAGTAGCGGGGGGGCGGACGGCTACGAGCAGTACTTC
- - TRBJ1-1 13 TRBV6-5 CATKRGEGTEAFF TGTGCTACAAAAAGGGGGGAGGGGACTGAAGCTTTCTTT
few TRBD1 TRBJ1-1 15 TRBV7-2 CASSYRQGAGTEAFF TGTGCCAGCAGCTACCGACAGGGGGCAGGGACTGAAGCTTTCTTT
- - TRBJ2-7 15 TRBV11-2 CASSLLRGGDYEQYF TGTGCCAGCAGCCTTCTCCGCGGCGGGGACTACGAGCAGTACTTC
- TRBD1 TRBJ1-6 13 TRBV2 CASRDREESPLHF TGTGCCAGCAGGGACAGGGAGGAATCACCCCTCCACTTT
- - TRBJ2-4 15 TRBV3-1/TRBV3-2 CASSQAGTRKNIQYF TGTGCCAGCAGCCAGGCCGGGACAAGGAAAAACATTCAGTACTTC